These T cell receptor beta chains were read from a single sample in a study of PD-1 blockade in mismatch repair-deficient tumors. Clones were read by immunoSEQ multiplex PCR, and TCRdb kept only the in-frame ones, dropping some. The sample has over 15,000 clones, 84% seen once. The sample consisted of PBMCs, taken before pembrolizumab treatment. The source of these receptors is an adult with mismatch repair-deficient cancer. Both conserved end residues are part of each CDR3. A D gene is named only where the DNA matches it firmly. Not every row has a clone size; where given, it reads once, few, many or a size class.

TRBV7-9,NA,NA,TRBJ2-2,CASSPGRTSINTGELFF,TGTGCCAGCAGCCCCGGACGAACTAGTATTAATACCGGGGAGCTGTTTTTT
TRBV4-1,NA,NA,TRBJ1-1,CASSQTGDKAFF,TGCGCCAGCAGCCAAACCGGTGATAAAGCTTTCTTT
TRBV6-6,NA,NA,TRBJ1-2,CASSYSNQGLSYTF,TGTGCCAGCAGTTACTCGAATCAAGGGTTGAGCTACACCTTC
TRBV7-2,NA,NA,TRBJ2-5,CASSLVGGETQYF,TGTGCCAGCAGCTTAGTCGGAGGGGAGACCCAGTACTTC
TRBV7-2,TRBD2,NA,TRBJ2-7,CASSLEGVAGVYEQYF,TGTGCCAGCAGCTTAGAGGGGGTAGCGGGAGTCTACGAGCAGTACTTC
TRBV18,TRBD2,NA,TRBJ2-7,CASSRGGLAGIEQYF,TGTGCCAGCTCACGGGGTGGGCTAGCGGGGATCGAGCAGTACTTC
TRBV11-2,NA,NA,TRBJ2-7,CASSMDLPYEQYF,TGTGCCAGCAGCATGGACCTCCCTTACGAGCAGTACTTC
TRBV5-1,NA,once,TRBJ1-2,CASTPGLEYYGYTF,TGCGCCAGCACCCCGGGCCTCGAGTATTATGGCTACACCTTC
TRBV5-6,TRBD2,NA,TRBJ2-5,CASSQGLAGTVPQYF,TGTGCCAGCAGCCAGGGACTAGCGGGAACGGTCCCCCAGTACTTC
TRBV9,TRBD1,NA,TRBJ2-5,CASSPGQGDQETQYF,TGTGCCAGCAGCCCAGGACAGGGAGACCAAGAGACCCAGTACTTC
TRBV27,NA,NA,TRBJ2-7,CASSIAWEGPYEQYF,TGTGCCAGCAGTATAGCTTGGGAAGGGCCCTACGAGCAGTACTTC
TRBV2,TRBD2,NA,TRBJ2-1,CASSLLAGVGYEQFF,TGTGCCAGCAGCTTACTAGCGGGAGTTGGCTATGAGCAGTTCTTC
TRBV7-2,TRBD1,once,TRBJ2-3,CASSHRGSTDTQYF,TGTGCCAGCAGCCACAGGGGTAGCACAGATACGCAGTATTTT
TRBV11-2,TRBD2,once,TRBJ2-1,CASLPRRAGGGFNEQFF,TGTGCCAGCTTACCCCGTCGAGCGGGAGGGGGGTTTAATGAGCAGTTCTTC